Below, 5 T cell receptor beta chains from the same sample are listed, as sequenced in a study of OX40 agonist ivuxolimab in advanced cancers. Produced via immunoSEQ multiplex PCR; TCRdb's table is partial and in-frame only. This sample has 30,000 to 45,000 clones, with over 60% found just once. Sequencing was performed on CD4+ or CD8+ T cells sorted from blood, taken in a trial of the OX40 agonist ivuxolimab. The receptors were gathered from an adult with an advanced solid tumor such as melanoma, head and neck, liver or kidney cancer.

This clone came up a few times. This chain connects TRBV19 to TRBJ1-5; D is possibly TRBD1 (6 bases). Between the trimmed V and J ends, which lost 5 bases and 3 bases, there was a span of 11 bases. The CDR3 extends over 14 amino acids. Per the germline V gene, CDR1 is LNHDA and CDR2 is SQIVND (reference sequence). CDR3: CASSPQGNNQPQHF. For the CDR3, the DNA is TGTGCCAGTAGTCCACAGGGAAACAATCAGCCCCAGCATTTT.

This clone was counted once. The CDR3 DNA sequence: TGTGCCAGCAGCTTAGTAACCGTCCCTGGGCTGTTTGGGTACGAGCAGTACTTC. It yields the protein CASSLVTVPGLFGYEQYF. J is TRBJ2-5 and V is TRBV7-9; no clear D gene. The DNA end is more similar to TRBJ2-7, so the J call may be wrong. This CDR3 spans 18 amino acids. CDR1 is SEHNR and CDR2 is FQNEAQ in the germline V gene (reference sequence).

The chain is built from TRBV5-1 and TRBJ1-5; TRBD1 aligns across 11 bases. The CDR3 contains 14 residues. J was trimmed by 6 bases and V by 4 bases; bases with no gene match: 3. The germline gives CDR1 SGHRS, CDR2 YFSETQ. CDR3 DNA: TGCGCCAGCAGCGACGGGACAGGGGGTCAGCCCCAGCATTTT. Amino acid sequence: CASSDGTGGQPQHF.

The V and J genes are TRBV19 and TRBJ2-7, with no clear D. Trimming left V 3 bases short and J 7 bases short, with 13 bases between. There are 13 residues in the CDR3. CDR1 is LNHDA, CDR2 SQIVND, per germline (reference sequence). This chain's CDR3 is CASSIVGSPEQYF. The CDR3 coding sequence is TGTGCCAGTAGTATTGTGGGGTCTCCGGAGCAGTACTTC.

The genes are TRBV9 and TRBJ2-5, with a weak D call TRBD2 (6 bases). V was clipped by 4 bases and J by 3 bases, with 10 bases between them. Germline V gene lookup returns CDR1 SGDLS and CDR2 YYNGEE. The CDR3 is made up of 13 amino acids. The CDR3 spells CASSRDFKETQYF. Here the CDR3 DNA reads TGTGCCAGCAGCCGGGACTTTAAAGAGACCCAGTACTTC.